This T cell receptor (beta chain) was retrieved from a study of T cells after yellow fever vaccination. About this clonotype itself: Its antigen is not known.

TCRdb analysed the 5' RACE reads with MiXCR anew, one entry per CDR3 protein. Of more than 250,000 distinct CDR3 sequences listed, around 7% are singletons. Findings and limits, study-wide: Detected again after the booster were most primary-vaccination clones, at 96% CD4 and roughly 88% CD8. CD4 and CD8 compartments shared a small share of clonotypes. When the response was secondary, it was weaker but reached its peak faster, day 5 versus 15.

The CDR3 is made up of 16 amino acids. The V and J ends lost 1 base and 1 base respectively, with 13 bases between them. Germline loops: CDR1 LGHDT, CDR2 YNNKEL (reference sequence). The gene calls are TRBV3-1 and TRBJ1-1; maybe TRBD1 (6 bases). The receptor comes from a man younger than 30 who received the YFV17D yellow fever vaccine. The sample in question was PBMCs, obtained roughly 47 days after the first yellow fever vaccination. The CDR3 here is CASSQGGALGNTEAFF. Here the CDR3 DNA reads TGTGCCAGCAGCCAAGGGGGGGCCCTTGGGAACACTGAAGCTTTCTTT.